The 16 T cell receptor beta chains given below trace back to one sample, sequenced in a study of cytomegalovirus exposure and HLA in healthy donors. Libraries were prepared by immunoSEQ multiplex PCR; TCRdb keeps only in-frame clonotypes and omits some of them. Of about 150,000 clones listed, roughly nine tenths are singletons. The material sequenced was PBMCs. The receptor set was obtained from a young man in good health and CMV-seronegative.

The chain uses TRBV7-8 and TRBJ1-1; 7 nucleotides agree with TRBD1. The CDR3 has 12 residues. Germline-derived CDR1 and CDR2 are SGHVS and FQNEAQ. V gave up 10 bases and J gave up 1 base; unmatched junction bases: 3. The CDR3 sequence is CATGQANTEAFF. DNA of the CDR3: TGTGCCACCGGACAGGCGAACACTGAAGCTTTCTTT.

About this clone itself: Additional DNA sequences in this sample encode the identical CDR3. The V gene is TRBV27, the J gene TRBJ2-5; TRBD2 might be the D (5 bases). The CDR3 covers 13 residues. V gave up 6 bases and J gave up 2 bases, with 10 bases separating them. The germline CDR1 and CDR2 sequences are MNHEY and SMNVEV (reference sequence). The CDR3 loop is CASSSSSQETQYF. The CDR3 DNA follows: TGTGCCAGCAGCTCTAGCTCACAAGAGACCCAGTACTTC.

This clone was seen a few times. The chain employs TRBV7-9 and TRBJ2-2; unclear D gene. Germline loops: CDR1 SEHNR, CDR2 FQNEAQ (reference sequence). Trimming took 5 bases from V and 4 from J, leaving 11 bases between them. The CDR3 loop spans 14 amino acids. This chain's CDR3 is CASSPRFATGELFF. The CDR3 nucleotides are TGTGCCAGCAGCCCCCGGTTTGCCACCGGGGAGCTGTTTTTT.

The CDR3 sequence is CASSPLAGGYEQYF. The DNA for the CDR3 is TGTGCCAGCTCACCTTTAGCGGGGGGATACGAGCAGTACTTC. The chain is built from TRBV18 and TRBJ2-7, with TRBD2 matching over 10 bases. CDR1 and CDR2 (germline): KGHSH, LQKENI. V lost 3 bases to trimming and J lost 4 bases; unmatched junction nucleotides: 3. There are 14 residues in the CDR3.

With regard to this clone: At one end the junction does not follow the germline gene, possibly because of a read error. This sequence joins TRBV5-4 and TRBJ1-4; D possibly corresponds to TRBD1 (6 bases). The CDR3 loop spans 16 amino acids. Germline CDR1 and CDR2: SGHNT and YYREEE (reference sequence). CDR3 region: CASSLNLGGGRSSHSF. The CDR3 nucleotides are TGTGCCAGCAGCTTAAACCTCGGGGGGGGCCGTTCCTCTCATTCTTTT.

The chain joins TRBV7-9 to TRBJ2-5; possibly TRBD1 for D (5 bases). Germline V gives CDR1 SEHNR, CDR2 FQNEAQ (reference sequence). V shed 5 bases and J shed 2 bases, with 21 bases lying between them. There are 17 residues in the CDR3. The CDR3 loop is CASSPPGFRQSQETQYF. The CDR3, as DNA: TGTGCCAGCAGCCCCCCCGGATTTAGACAGAGTCAAGAGACCCAGTACTTC.

The CDR3 region is CASSGTVNSPLHF. As DNA, the CDR3 is TGTGCCAGCAGCGGGACAGTAAATTCACCCCTCCACTTT. J is TRBJ1-6 and V is TRBV7-9, with 7 bases lining up with TRBD1. Germline V lookup: CDR1 SEHNR, CDR2 FQNEAQ (reference sequence). This CDR3 has 13 residues. After removal of 5 bases from V and 7 bases from J, the junction contained 2 bases not matched to a gene.

This clone was counted only a few times. The chain links TRBV12-5 to TRBJ2-3; D is unclear. V was pared by 6 bases and J by 2 bases, with 9 bases between. CDR1 and CDR2 (germline): LGHNT, FRNRAP. This CDR3 is built from 13 residues. The CDR3 region has the DNA TGTGCTAGTGGCGAGAGATCCACAGATACGCAGTATTTT. Translated, it gives CASGERSTDTQYF.

The chain links TRBV30 to TRBJ2-3; no firm D call. CDR1 GTSNPN and CDR2 SVGIG come from the germline V gene (reference sequence). The ends were cut back, 1 base at V and 2 bases at J, with 10 bases in the middle. The CDR3 extends over 14 amino acids. CDR3 in DNA: TGTGCCTGGAGTGCAGCGAGTTCCACAGATACGCAGTATTTT. Protein product: CAWSAASSTDTQYF.

This rearrangement joins TRBV19 to TRBJ1-1; TRBD1 is a possible D gene (5 bases). Trimming pared 3 bases from V and 4 bases from J, leaving 15 bases between. This CDR3 is built from 15 residues. Germline V gene lookup returns CDR1 LNHDA and CDR2 SQIVND (reference sequence). CDR3 nucleotides: TGTGCCAGTAGTATTGCCGGGGGGGGAGTCACTGAAGCTTTCTTT. This encodes CASSIAGGGVTEAFF.

The J gene is TRBJ1-6, the V gene TRBV10-3; 9 bases align to TRBD1. V shed 10 bases and J 7 bases; nucleotides not matched to a gene: 11. From germline, CDR1 is ENHRY and CDR2 SYGVKD. The CDR3 is made up of 15 amino acids. CDR3: CATCPGQGWNSPLHF. Written as DNA, the CDR3 is TGTGCCACCTGCCCCGGACAGGGGTGGAATTCACCCCTCCACTTT.

This clone was recorded once. The genes are TRBV6-1 and TRBJ2-7, with 9 bases that match TRBD2. Germline-derived CDR1 and CDR2 are MNHNS and SASEGT. J was trimmed by 4 bases and V by 2 bases; bases with no gene match: 3. CDR3 length: 14 residues. The CDR3 loop is CASSERTSGYEQYV. The CDR3 bases are TGTGCCAGCAGTGAACGAACTAGCGGGTACGAGCAGTACGTC.

CDR3 in DNA: TGTGCCATCAGTAGCGGGCGGAGCTCCTACGAGCAGTACGTC. It specifies CAISSGRSSYEQYV. The chain uses TRBV10-3 and TRBJ2-7, with a tentative D call TRBD2 (6 bases). The CDR3 runs to 14 residues. V gave up 5 bases and J gave up 0 bases, with 11 bases separating them. Per germline, CDR1 ENHRY and CDR2 SYGVKD.

This chain joins TRBV27 and TRBJ2-1; no reliable D call. The V and J ends lost 0 bases and 4 bases respectively, with 4 bases between them. The germline gives CDR1 MNHEY, CDR2 SMNVEV (reference sequence). The CDR3 spans 13 residues. The chain's CDR3 is CASSLSTYNEQFF. DNA of the CDR3: TGTGCCAGCAGTTTATCGACATACAATGAGCAGTTCTTC.

This clone was counted a single time. The rearrangement links TRBV30 to TRBJ2-3; 11 bases fit TRBD2. Looked up from germline, CDR1 is GTSNPN and CDR2 is SVGIG (reference sequence). This CDR3 has 14 residues. V lost 4 bases to trimming and J lost 4 bases; unmatched junction nucleotides: 4. CDR3 bases: TGTGCCTGGATGCTAGCGGGAGGCCCAGATACGCAGTATTTT. Its protein is CAWMLAGGPDTQYF.

The CDR3 DNA sequence: TGTGCCAGCAGTGAAGCCAGCGGGGCCTACGAGCAGTACGTC. It codes for CASSEASGAYEQYV. The genes are TRBV6-1 and TRBJ2-7; 7 bases line up with TRBD2. CDR1 is MNHNS and CDR2 is SASEGT in the germline V gene. V was pared by 0 bases and J by 2 bases, with 1 base of the junction left unmatched. The CDR3 is 14 amino acids.